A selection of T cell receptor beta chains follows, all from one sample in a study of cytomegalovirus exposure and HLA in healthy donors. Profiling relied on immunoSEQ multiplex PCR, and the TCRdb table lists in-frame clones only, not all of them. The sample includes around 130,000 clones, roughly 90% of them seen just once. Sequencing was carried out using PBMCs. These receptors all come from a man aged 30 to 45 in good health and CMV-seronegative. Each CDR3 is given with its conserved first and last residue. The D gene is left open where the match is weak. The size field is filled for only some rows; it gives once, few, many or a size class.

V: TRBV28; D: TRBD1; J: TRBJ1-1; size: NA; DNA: TGTGCCAGCAGTTCGCCGACAGGGGGCCACACTGAAGCTTTCTTT; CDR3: CASSSPTGGHTEAFF
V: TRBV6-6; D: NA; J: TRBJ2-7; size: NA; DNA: TGTGCCAGCAGTTTGGTAGCCGCCTACGAGCAGTACTTC; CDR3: CASSLVAAYEQYF
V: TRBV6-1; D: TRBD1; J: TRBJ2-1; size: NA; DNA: TGTGCCAGCCACACAGGGGATTTCTACAATGAGCAGTTCTTC; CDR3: CASHTGDFYNEQFF
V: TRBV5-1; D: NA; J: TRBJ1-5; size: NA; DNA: TGCGCCAGCAGCTTGGAGGGAGGCTCACAGCCCCAGCATTTT; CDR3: CASSLEGGSQPQHF
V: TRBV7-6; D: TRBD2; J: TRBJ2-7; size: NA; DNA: TGTGCCAGCAGCTCCTGCGGGACTACAGGCAAACACGGGTCCTCCTACGAGCAGTACTTC; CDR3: CASSSCGTTGKHGSSYEQYF
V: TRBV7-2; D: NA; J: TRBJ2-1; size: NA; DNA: TGTGCCAGCAGCCAAATGAGCCTCAATGAGCAGTTCTTC; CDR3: CASSQMSLNEQFF
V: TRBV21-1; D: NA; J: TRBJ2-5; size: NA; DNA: TGTGCCAGCAGCTCTCATCTCCGGAGACAGGGGGTCCAAGAGACCCAGTACTTC; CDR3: CASSSHLRRQGVQETQYF
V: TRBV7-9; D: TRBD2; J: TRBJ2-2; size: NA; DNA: TGTGCCAGCAGCCATGGACTAGCGGGGAACACCGGGGAGCTGTTTTTT; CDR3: CASSHGLAGNTGELFF
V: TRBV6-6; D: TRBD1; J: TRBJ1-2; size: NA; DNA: TGTGCCAGCAGTGCTGACAGGGCCGCCTATGGCTACACCTTC; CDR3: CASSADRAAYGYTF
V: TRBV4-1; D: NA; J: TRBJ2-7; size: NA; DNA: TGCGCCAGCAGCCTTGCCGGGACAAACGAGCAGTACTTC; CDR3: CASSLAGTNEQYF
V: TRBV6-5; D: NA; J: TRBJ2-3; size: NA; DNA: TGTGCCAGCAGCTTGACAGCTACCACAGATACGCAGTATTTT; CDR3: CASSLTATTDTQYF
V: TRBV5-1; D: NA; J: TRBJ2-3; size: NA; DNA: TGCGCCAGCAGCTTGTGGGCCACAGATACGCAGTATTTT; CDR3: CASSLWATDTQYF
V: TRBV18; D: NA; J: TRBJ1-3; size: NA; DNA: TGTGCCAGCTCACCGGTGACAGCCGCCTCTGGAAACACCATATATTTT; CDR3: CASSPVTAASGNTIYF
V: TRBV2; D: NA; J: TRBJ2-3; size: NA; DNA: TGTGCCAGCAGGTACGGGGGTAAAACAGATACGCAGTATTTT; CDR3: CASRYGGKTDTQYF
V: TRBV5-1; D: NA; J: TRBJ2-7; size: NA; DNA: TGCGCCAGCGCCCGCCCCGAGGGCCCGGTCCCGGCCTACGAGCAGTACTTC; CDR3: CASARPEGPVPAYEQYF
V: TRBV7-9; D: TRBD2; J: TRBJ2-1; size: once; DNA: TGTGCCAGCAGAGGTACAGCGGGGTCCTACAATGAGCAGTTCTTC; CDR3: CASRGTAGSYNEQFF
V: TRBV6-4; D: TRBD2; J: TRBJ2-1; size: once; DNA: TGTGCCAGCAGTGAGGAACTAGCGGGAGGTCGGGATGAGCAGTTCTTC; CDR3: CASSEELAGGRDEQFF
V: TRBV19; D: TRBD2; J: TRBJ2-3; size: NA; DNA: TGTGCCAGTAGTCGAGAGCGGGAGACAGATACGCAGTATTTT; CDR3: CASSRERETDTQYF
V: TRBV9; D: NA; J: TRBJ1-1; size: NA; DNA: TGTGCCAGCAGCGTTGCGGCTGAAGCTTTCTTT; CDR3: CASSVAAEAFF
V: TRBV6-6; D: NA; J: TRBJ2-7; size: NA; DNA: TGTGCCAGCAGTACCAATAGCGAGACCTACGAGCAGTACTTC; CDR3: CASSTNSETYEQYF
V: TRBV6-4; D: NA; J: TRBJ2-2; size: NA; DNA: TGTGCCAGCAGCGAAGACGAGGGCTCCGGGGAGCTGTTTTTT; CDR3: CASSEDEGSGELFF
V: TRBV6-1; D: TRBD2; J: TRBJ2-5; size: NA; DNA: TGTGCCAGCAGTGGACCAACTAGCGGGAGTAGGAAGACCCAGTACTTC; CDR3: CASSGPTSGSRKTQYF
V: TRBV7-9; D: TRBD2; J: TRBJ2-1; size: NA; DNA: TGTGCCAGCGGGAGTCCTAGGGGACTAGCGGGAGGCGGTGAGCAGTTCTTC; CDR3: CASGSPRGLAGGGEQFF